The rows below give T cell receptor beta chains drawn from one sample of a study of cytomegalovirus exposure and HLA in healthy donors. Repertoires were generated with immunoSEQ multiplex PCR, while TCRdb's copy carries only in-frame clones and drops some. Of roughly 67,000 clones detected, about 71% appear once; the ten largest clones hold roughly 7.7%. Source material: PBMCs. These receptors all come from a man in his 60s in good health and CMV-seropositive. Each CDR3 is given without its conserved first and last residue.

length,J,V,CDR3
13,TRBJ2-1,TRBV7-2,ASSLEGQTYNEQF
15,TRBJ2-1,TRBV13,ASSFARGGRISDEQF
15,TRBJ1-4,TRBV4-2,ASSTPGQGAGNEKLF
11,TRBJ2-2,TRBV11-3,ASQRSDTGELF
14,TRBJ2-5,TRBV5-6,ASSLGGGGALETQY
13,TRBJ2-1,TRBV27,ASSPYTGDINEQF
11,TRBJ2-5,TRBV11-3,ASSRSGSETQY
13,TRBJ1-2,TRBV5-5,ASSLVGDRVYGYT
13,.,TRBV10-3,AISDTGTGGYEQY
13,TRBJ1-1,TRBV7-9,SSSPVQGLLTEAF
16,TRBJ2-2,TRBV4-1,ASTLNQVGGLNTGELF
14,TRBJ2-7,TRBV6-6,ASTINLSGRDTEQY
14,TRBJ1-2,TRBV27,ASSSGQGSANYGYT
11,TRBJ2-3,TRBV7-9,ASSAQGTDTQY
13,TRBJ1-5,TRBV19,ASSIDRREVQPQH
13,TRBJ1-2,TRBV5-1,ASSLAGQGGYGYT
14,TRBJ2-1,TRBV11-2,ASSPLRGTGHNEQF
12,TRBJ1-2,TRBV5-6,ASSWRGGGSDYT
11,TRBJ2-1,TRBV7-7,ASSTTSSNEQF
13,TRBJ2-5,TRBV2,ASSERAGSQETQY
12,TRBJ1-1,TRBV27,ASSLREHGWETF
17,TRBJ2-7,TRBV4-1,ASSQLHLPGLAGEGEQY
14,.,TRBV5-1,ASRLHTGSSQETQY
12,TRBJ2-1,TRBV11-3,ASTPRSGYNEQF
14,TRBJ2-1,TRBV5-1,ASSLGGTSGSNEQF
13,TRBJ2-7,TRBV2,ASSLLAGGLGEQC
15,TRBJ2-1,TRBV5-4,ASSFGKAEGASNEQF
13,TRBJ2-7,TRBV5-1,ASSLGQVSPGEQY
16,TRBJ2-1,TRBV7-2,ASTLRGSSGTFHNEQF
11,TRBJ1-1,TRBV29-1,SVGQGVYTEAF
11,TRBJ1-1,TRBV9,ASSLKGGTEAF
11,TRBJ2-1,TRBV13,ASEPGGYNEQF
12,TRBJ2-7,TRBV18,ASSPPDRPYEQY
16,TRBJ2-1,TRBV4-1,ASSQDWPSGQPYNEQF
13,TRBJ2-5,TRBV5-1,ASSWGDSFQETQY
11,TRBJ2-7,TRBV6-5,ASSEYDTYEQY
11,TRBJ2-7,TRBV5-1,ASSFDASYEQY
12,TRBJ2-1,TRBV19,ASSFGSGSYEQF
12,TRBJ1-5,TRBV28,ASSKPGSPRPQH
10,TRBJ2-1,TRBV27,ASSLTGNEQF
12,TRBJ1-2,TRBV9,ASTKEGRDYGYT
12,TRBJ2-2,TRBV11-3,ASSLSGNTGELF
10,TRBJ1-3,TRBV6-1,ASRGNGNTIY
12,TRBJ2-7,TRBV5-6,ASSLKAGAYEQY
14,TRBJ2-7,TRBV4-2,ASSQADRGFGNEQY
11,TRBJ1-5,TRBV19,ASIAVHNQPQH
13,TRBJ1-1,TRBV11-3,ASSGGGLPHKEAF
13,TRBJ2-3,TRBV25-1,ASSGLAGGPDTQY
13,TRBJ2-7,TRBV21-1,ASSKVGEDSYEQY
14,TRBJ1-3,TRBV7-9,ASSPQAGLSGNTIY
12,TRBJ2-3,TRBV27,ASSWGIGADTQY
12,TRBJ1-3,TRBV7-9,ASSPRFEGQTIY
13,TRBJ2-3,TRBV6-5,ASSTTGALYDTQY
13,TRBJ1-1,TRBV7-9,ASSVGGVGNTEAF
13,TRBJ2-2,TRBV7-9,ASSLRGGNTGELF
13,TRBJ2-7,TRBV6-1,ASSAPTGWPYEQY
13,TRBJ2-2,TRBV18,ASSPQQGSGGELF
13,TRBJ2-6,TRBV6-1,ASSEGQSGANVLT
16,TRBJ2-2,TRBV4-1,ASSQVGTIAGVAGELF
13,TRBJ2-1,TRBV7-2,ASSLLSGLYNEQF